This T cell receptor (beta chain) was recorded in a study of T cell responses to AZD1222 COVID-19 vaccine. Method: immunoSEQ multiplex PCR; TCRdb's copy keeps in-frame clones and lacks some. The table has fewer than 110,000 clones, about 90% seen once; the top ten hold 4% to 6%. This CDR3 has 13 amino acids. Trimming pared 2 bases from V and 4 bases from J, leaving 9 bases between. Germline V gene data show CDR1 as MNHEY and CDR2 as SVGAGI. This receptor was obtained from an adult in good health. The sample here was peripheral blood, taken on day 0 of AZD1222 vaccination. The chain links TRBV6-5 to TRBJ2-7; D gene unclear. The DNA for the CDR3 is TGTGCCAGCAGTTACGCTGGGGAATACGAGCAGTACTTC. Translated: CASSYAGEYEQYF.